Below are 27 T cell receptor beta chains sequenced from a single sample in a study of blood T cell repertoires in COVID-19. Assay used: immunoSEQ multiplex PCR; TCRdb lists only in-frame clones, some missing. The table lists more than 40,000 clones, roughly 90% of them singletons, with about 3% in the top ten. The source material was peripheral blood. The receptor set was obtained from a man aged 50-60 years with active COVID-19.

This rearrangement joins TRBV27 to TRBJ2-7; D might be TRBD1 (5 bases). CDR1 and CDR2 from the germline V gene are MNHEY and SMNVEV (reference sequence). Trimming took 3 bases from V and 0 from J, leaving 12 bases between them. The CDR3 spans 15 residues. CDR3 amino acids: CASSFSPGISYEQYF. The DNA for the CDR3 is TGTGCCAGCAGTTTTAGTCCAGGGATCTCCTACGAGCAGTACTTC.

The rearrangement uses TRBV6-6 and TRBJ1-3, with D possibly matching TRBD1 (6 bases). This CDR3 has 14 amino acids. With 6 bases removed from V and 4 bases from J, the gap between germline ends came to 13 bases. CDR1 and CDR2 (germline): MNHNY, SVGAGI (reference sequence). CDR3 region: CASRQGVMGNTIYF. CDR3 in DNA: TGTGCCAGCAGACAGGGAGTTATGGGAAACACCATATATTTT.

The genes are TRBV2 and TRBJ1-1, with D possibly being TRBD1 (6 bases). V was cut by 8 bases and J by 2 bases, with 12 bases left in between. The CDR3 has 13 residues. The germline gives CDR1 SNHLY, CDR2 FYNNEI. The CDR3, as DNA: TGTGCCAGCCAGGGGAAGGGAAACACTGAAGCTTTCTTT. Its translation: CASQGKGNTEAFF.

This clone turned up a few times. The chain recombines TRBV7-6 with TRBJ2-7; D is perhaps TRBD2 (5 bases). With 4 bases removed from V and 3 bases from J, the gap between germline ends came to 10 bases. The CDR3 covers 13 residues. Looked up from germline, CDR1 is SGHVS and CDR2 is FNYEAQ. CDR3 residues: CASSWAEGYEQYV. CDR3 nucleotides: TGTGCCAGCAGCTGGGCCGAGGGCTACGAGCAGTACGTC.

J is TRBJ1-4 and V is TRBV5-1; D ambiguous. This CDR3 contains 15 residues. Germline V gene lookup returns CDR1 SGHRS and CDR2 YFSETQ. V gave up 4 bases and J gave up 0 bases, with 10 bases separating them. The DNA for the CDR3 is TGCGCCAGCAGCGGAGGACGCGCAACTAATGAAAAACTGTTTTTT. This codes for CASSGGRATNEKLFF.

CDR3 in amino acids: CASSRDRVPGNTIYF. The CDR3 coding sequence is TGTGCCAGCAGTCGGGACAGGGTTCCTGGAAACACCATATATTTT. This rearrangement joins TRBV6-5 to TRBJ1-3, with 9 bases matching TRBD1. The germline V gene has CDR1 MNHEY and CDR2 SVGAGI. V shed 5 bases, J shed 2 bases, and the junction held 4 bases outside the gene matches. The CDR3 spans 15 residues.

This clone was observed a handful of times. The genes are TRBV19 and TRBJ1-1; 8 bases map to TRBD1. Looked up from germline, CDR1 is LNHDA and CDR2 is SQIVND (reference sequence). The CDR3 extends over 16 amino acids. The junction had 15 bases not matched to a gene; V was cut back by 3 bases and J by 9 bases. This chain's CDR3 is CASSILISTGQGKAFF. The CDR3 bases are TGTGCCAGTAGTATTTTAATTTCCACCGGACAGGGCAAAGCTTTCTTT.

This chain uses TRBV9 with TRBJ1-5; D is ambiguous. Trimming stripped 3 bases from V and 4 bases from J, with 8 bases between. Germline lookup yields CDR1 SGDLS and CDR2 YYNGEE. The CDR3 totals 13 residues. Written as DNA, the CDR3 is TGTGCCAGCAGCGCTAGAAGTAATCAGCCCCAGCATTTT. Residues: CASSARSNQPQHF.

As to this clone: The sample contains more than one DNA sequence encoding this CDR3. The chain recombines TRBV9 with TRBJ1-4; D gene unclear. This CDR3 is 16 amino acids long. In germline, CDR1 is SGDLS, CDR2 YYNGEE. V lost 2 bases, J lost 5 bases, and 16 bases lay in between. The CDR3 DNA reads TGTGCCAGCAGCGTCTCGAGGGTGGGGTCCAATGAAAAACTGTTTTTT. Amino acid sequence: CASSVSRVGSNEKLFF.

This rearrangement joins TRBV27 to TRBJ2-7; TRBD1 matches at 11 bases. Trimming took 5 bases from V and 5 from J; bases not matched to a gene: 14. CDR3 length: 17 residues. Germline V gene sequence: CDR1 MNHEY, CDR2 SMNVEV (reference sequence). In DNA, the CDR3 is TGTGCCAGCAGTCCTACCCGGCGGGACAGGGGGACCAACGAGCAGTACGTC. It is translated as CASSPTRRDRGTNEQYV.

The chain has TRBV24-1 and TRBJ2-5, with 10 bases fitting TRBD2. Germline loops: CDR1 KGHDR, CDR2 SFDVKD. J was trimmed by 5 bases and V by 2 bases; bases with no gene match: 10. The CDR3 spans 17 residues. CDR3 nucleotides: TGTGCCACCAGTGATTCGAAGCGGGGGGGCCCAGGGGAGACCCAGTACTTC. Amino acids: CATSDSKRGGPGETQYF.

V is TRBV29-1 and J is TRBJ1-6, with TRBD1 as a possible D gene (6 bases). Germline values: CDR1 SQVTM, CDR2 ANQGSEA. The ends were cut back, 4 bases at V and 5 bases at J, with 9 bases in the middle. The CDR3 sequence is 13 residues long. Here the CDR3 reads CSVADSHNSPLHF. DNA for the CDR3: TGCAGCGTTGCGGACAGTCATAATTCACCCCTCCACTTT.

J is TRBJ2-1 and V is TRBV19, with unresolved D. V was shortened by 2 bases and J by 4 bases, with 12 bases between the two germline ends. Germline V lookup: CDR1 LNHDA, CDR2 SQIVND (reference sequence). The CDR3 spans 15 residues. The CDR3 sequence is CASSIMAGFYNEQFF. The CDR3 bases are TGTGCCAGTAGTATAATGGCTGGCTTTTACAATGAGCAGTTCTTC. Filled out from reference TRBV19 and TRBJ2-1, the complete variable domain reads DGGITQSPKYLFRKEGQNVTLSCEQNLNHDAMYWYRQDPGQGLRLIYYSQIVNDFQKGDIAEGYSVSREKKESFPLTVTSAQKNPTAFYLCASSIMAGFYNEQFFGPGTRLTVL.

This chain connects TRBV14 to TRBJ2-6; 8 bases fit TRBD1. The CDR3 contains 18 residues. Trimming cost V 4 bases and J 1 base; bases outside gene matches: 9. Germline V gives CDR1 SGHDN, CDR2 FVKESK. The CDR3 protein is CASSLQGRGLSGANVLTF. CDR3 sequence (DNA): TGTGCCAGCAGCCTTCAGGGCAGGGGGCTTTCTGGGGCCAACGTCCTGACTTTC.

This clone showed up just a few times. The rearrangement uses TRBV6-6 and TRBJ1-6; possible D gene TRBD1, 6 bases. CDR1 and CDR2 from the germline V gene are MNHNY and SVGAGI (reference sequence). Trimming took 4 bases from V and 7 from J, leaving 11 bases between them. The CDR3 length is 14 residues. CDR3 bases: TGTGCCAGCAGTTCCCCGGGACAAAATTCACCCCTCCACTTT. It encodes CASSSPGQNSPLHF.

V gene TRBV5-1 combines with J gene TRBJ1-4; 9 bases map to TRBD1. Trimming cost V 4 bases and J 7 bases; bases outside gene matches: 8. This CDR3 region has 15 residues. Per the germline V gene, CDR1 is SGHRS and CDR2 is YFSETQ. The CDR3 loop is CASSASGTGSEKLFF. For the CDR3, the DNA is TGCGCCAGCAGCGCTTCCGGGACAGGGAGTGAAAAACTGTTTTTT.

This clone has a single count. The rearrangement links TRBV3-1 (or the pseudogene TRBV3-2) to TRBJ2-1; 8 nucleotides match TRBD2. Per the germline V gene, CDR1 is LGHDT and CDR2 is YNNKEL (reference sequence). Trimming at V came to 4 bases and at J to 16 bases, leaving 12 bases not matched to a gene. This CDR3 contains 13 residues. DNA for the CDR3: TGTGCCAGCAGCCTTAGCTCCGGACTAGCCTGCTTCTTC. Translation gives CASSLSSGLACFF.

The J gene is TRBJ2-1, the V gene TRBV7-4; 8 nucleotides line up with TRBD2. Losses at the gene ends were 5 bases for V and 2 bases for J; bases not matched to a gene: 8. The CDR3 totals 16 residues. Germline V gene lookup returns CDR1 SGHVT and CDR2 SQSDAQ. The CDR3 sequence is CASSTSGRATYNEQFF. The CDR3 DNA follows: TGTGCCAGCAGCACCAGCGGGAGAGCTACCTACAATGAGCAGTTCTTC. Using reference TRBV7-4 and TRBJ2-1 for the parts outside the CDR3, the full variable domain is GAGVSQSPRYKVAKRGRDVALRCDSISGHVTLYWYRQTLGQGSEVLTYSQSDAQRDKSGRPSGRFSAERPERSVSTLKIQRTEQGDSAVYLCASSTSGRATYNEQFFGPGTRLTVL.

V is TRBV14 and J is TRBJ2-5, with D maybe TRBD1 (5 bases). The germline CDR1 and CDR2 sequences are SGHDN and FVKESK. With 5 bases removed from V and 7 bases from J, the gap between germline ends came to 8 bases. The CDR3 totals 11 residues. DNA for the CDR3: TGTGCCAGCAGCACAGGCAGGACCCAGTACTTC. The encoded protein is CASSTGRTQYF.

The chain employs TRBV19 and TRBJ1-5, with TRBD1 identical over 7 bases. V trimming: 8 bases; J trimming: 7 bases; junction bases outside the gene matches: 17. Germline assignment: CDR1 LNHDA and CDR2 SQIVND (reference sequence). The length of the CDR3 is 16 residues. Written as DNA, the CDR3 is TGTGCCAGTGGTGGAGGGGGCAAGGTTATTAGCCAGCCCCAGCATTTT. It specifies CASGGGGKVISQPQHF.

The V call is TRBV7-9, the J call TRBJ1-5; 8 bases agree with TRBD1. The CDR3 sequence is 19 residues long. Looked up from germline, CDR1 is SEHNR and CDR2 is FQNEAQ (reference sequence). With 5 bases clipped from V and 1 base from J, the junction kept 16 bases outside the gene matches. CDR3: CASSPLGTGGVSSNQPQHF. In DNA form, the CDR3 reads TGTGCCAGCAGCCCCCTCGGCACAGGGGGTGTTTCGAGCAATCAGCCCCAGCATTTT.

The chain joins TRBV9 to TRBJ2-3; 15 positions match TRBD2. The CDR3 is made up of 18 amino acids. Per germline, CDR1 SGDLS and CDR2 YYNGEE. After removal of 6 bases from V and 0 bases from J, the junction contained 8 bases not matched to a gene. The CDR3 reads CASTPSGTSGGSTDTQYF. CDR3 coding DNA: TGTGCCAGCACCCCCTCCGGGACTAGCGGGGGGAGCACAGATACGCAGTATTTT.

Sample share makes this clone medium-sized. The chain combines TRBV27 with TRBJ1-2, with 9 nucleotides matching TRBD1. Trimming took 5 bases from V and 2 from J; bases not matched to a gene: 3. Germline lookup yields CDR1 MNHEY and CDR2 SMNVEV (reference sequence). There are 14 residues in the CDR3. CDR3 nucleotides: TGTGCCAGCAGTACACAGGGGGCGAACTATGGCTACACCTTC. Amino acid sequence: CASSTQGANYGYTF.

This rearrangement joins TRBV30 to TRBJ1-2; no definite D call. The germline V gene encodes CDR1 GTSNPN and CDR2 SVGIG (reference sequence). V gave up 3 bases and J gave up 6 bases, with 14 bases separating them. The CDR3 has 13 amino acids. The chain's CDR3 is CAWSGEPANGYTF. The CDR3 DNA is TGTGCCTGGAGCGGGGAACCGGCAAATGGCTACACCTTC. The variable domain in full, with the rest retrieved from reference TRBV30 and TRBJ1-2, is SQTIHQWPATLVQPVGSPLSLECTVEGTSNPNLYWYRQAAGRGLQLLFYSVGIGQISSEVPQNLSASRPQDRQFILSSKKLLLSDSGFYLCAWSGEPANGYTFGSGTRLTVV.

This sequence joins TRBV9 and TRBJ1-1; 7 nucleotides agree with TRBD1. V lost 0 bases, J lost 7 bases, and 6 bases stayed unmatched. The CDR3 contains 14 residues. Germline CDR1 reads SGDLS; CDR2 reads YYNGEE. Written as DNA, the CDR3 is TGTGCCAGCAGCGTAGTAGGGCAGGGGGATGAAGCTTTCTTT. This translates into CASSVVGQGDEAFF.

The chain has TRBV15 and TRBJ2-2; D call uncertain. The ends were cut back, 0 bases at V and 4 bases at J, with 18 bases in the middle. Germline V lookup: CDR1 LNHNV, CDR2 YYDKDF (reference sequence). The CDR3 length is 18 residues. CDR3 nucleotides: TGTGCCACCAGCAGAGATCGGGTGTTGGCTCCGGGCACCGGGGAGCTGTTTTTT. Its translation is CATSRDRVLAPGTGELFF.

This chain uses TRBV2 with TRBJ1-1, with D possibly TRBD1 on 6 matching bases. The CDR3 runs 15 residues. CDR1 is SNHLY, CDR2 FYNNEI, per germline. V dropped 6 bases and J dropped 0 bases, with 14 bases sitting between them. The CDR3 bases are TGTGCCAGCAGGGGGGGGGCACCAATGAACACTGAAGCTTTCTTT. Amino acids: CASRGGAPMNTEAFF.